The text below deals with one T cell receptor (beta chain). MiXCR, applied by TCRdb to the 5' RACE reads, yields one record per CDR3 protein. The repertoire has about 470,000 distinct CDR3 sequences, approximately 23% of them found once; the top ten carry about 12%. This sample stems from a study of T-cell memory formation after mild COVID-19. The CDR3 has 14 residues. Trimming removed 2 bases at V and 7 bases at J, with 9 bases between. The V gene is TRBV12-3 or TRBV12-4, the J gene TRBJ1-6; D may be TRBD1 (5 bases). The source material was PBMCs or a T cell subset sorted from them (not recorded which). This clonotype originated in an adult woman who had mild COVID-19 (a few samples of this study predate the infection). Cell type and time point are not known. CDR3 amino acids: CASSLSGPNSPLHF. The CDR3 DNA reads as TGTGCCAGCAGTTTATCGGGGCCGAATTCACCCCTCCACTTT.